This T cell receptor beta chain was identified during a study of beta chain features in type 1 diabetes. The overall study: The study examined around 98,000,000 sorted cells across all samples. Findings and limits, study-wide: Any role of HLA type in TCRB rearrangement remained unresolved here. Individuals with type 1 diabetes displayed fewer insertions and more deletions at VDJ junctions. All four CD4+ subsets of Type 1 diabetes patients contained TCRB CDR3s that were moderately but significantly shorter.

A CD45RO/CCR7/CD25/CD127/CD95/CD27 panel sorted naive, central memory, regulatory and stem cell-like memory CD4+ cells. CDR1 and CDR2 (germline): SGHVS, FQNEAQ. The length of the CDR3 is 15 residues. V gave up 0 bases and J gave up 0 bases, with 7 bases separating them. This clone came up a few times. Its specificity is unknown. What was sequenced were expressed TCRB transcripts, since all of the isolated RNA had been reverse transcribed. Sequencing was performed with immunoSEQ multiplex PCR; in TCRdb, only in-frame clones are kept and a portion is missing. The table shows 150,000 or so clones, with roughly 65% occurring only once.

The V and J genes are TRBV7-8 and TRBJ2-3; D unclear. This TCR derives from a man younger than 45 with type 1 diabetes. Sequenced input: naive CD4+ T cells from blood. Written as DNA, the CDR3 is TGTGCCAGCAGCTTAGCGGACCGAAGCACAGATACGCAGTATTTT. Translating gives CASSLADRSTDTQYF.